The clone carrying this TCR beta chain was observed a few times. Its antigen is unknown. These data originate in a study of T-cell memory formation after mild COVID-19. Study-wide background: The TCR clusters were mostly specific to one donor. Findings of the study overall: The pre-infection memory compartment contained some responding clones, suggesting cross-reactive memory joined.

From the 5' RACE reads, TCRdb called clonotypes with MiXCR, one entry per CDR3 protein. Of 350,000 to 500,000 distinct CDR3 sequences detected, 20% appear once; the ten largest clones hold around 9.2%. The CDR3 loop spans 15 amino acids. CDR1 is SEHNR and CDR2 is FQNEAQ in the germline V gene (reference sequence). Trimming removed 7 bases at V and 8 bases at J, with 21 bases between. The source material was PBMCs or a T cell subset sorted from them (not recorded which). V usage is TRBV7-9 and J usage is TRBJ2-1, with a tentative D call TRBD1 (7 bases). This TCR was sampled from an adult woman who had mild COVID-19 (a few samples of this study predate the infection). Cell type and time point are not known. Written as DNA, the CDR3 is TGTGCCAGCACCCCGGCGGAGGGGGCTTTGGATGAGCAGTTCTTC. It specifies CASTPAEGALDEQFF.